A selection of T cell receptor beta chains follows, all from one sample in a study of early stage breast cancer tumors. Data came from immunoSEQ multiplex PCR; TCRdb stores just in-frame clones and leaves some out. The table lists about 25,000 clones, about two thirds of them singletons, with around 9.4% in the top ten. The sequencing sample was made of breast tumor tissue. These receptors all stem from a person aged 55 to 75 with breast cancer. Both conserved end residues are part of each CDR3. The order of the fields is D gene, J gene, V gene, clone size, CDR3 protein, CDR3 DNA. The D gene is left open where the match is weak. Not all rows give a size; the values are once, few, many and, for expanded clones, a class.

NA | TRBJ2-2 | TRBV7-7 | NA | CASSPGHLSNTGELFF | TGTGCTAGCAGCCCGGGACACCTATCGAACACCGGGGAGCTGTTTTTT
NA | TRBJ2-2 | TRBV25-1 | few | CASRRVSGELFF | TGTGCCAGCCGCAGGGTTTCCGGGGAGCTGTTTTTT
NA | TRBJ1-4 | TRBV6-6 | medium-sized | CASSWQGFNEKLFF | TGTGCCAGCAGTTGGCAGGGCTTTAATGAAAAACTGTTTTTT
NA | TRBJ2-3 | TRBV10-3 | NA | CAIAFGDTDTQYF | TGTGCCATCGCCTTCGGGGACACAGATACGCAGTATTTT
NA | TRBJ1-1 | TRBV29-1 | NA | CSVDTLNTEAFF | TGCAGCGTTGATACTTTGAACACTGAAGCTTTCTTT
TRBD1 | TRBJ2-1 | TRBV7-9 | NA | CASSEIAPGTAYNEQFF | TGTGCCAGCAGCGAAATTGCCCCTGGGACAGCTTACAATGAGCAGTTCTTC
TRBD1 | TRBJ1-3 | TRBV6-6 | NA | CAGSRDRARWGNTIYF | TGTGCCGGATCCCGGGACAGGGCTCGCTGGGGAAACACCATATATTTT
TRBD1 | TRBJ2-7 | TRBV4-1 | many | CASSQGGQGIAYEQYF | TGCGCCAGCAGCCAAGGGGGACAGGGGATCGCCTACGAGCAGTACTTC
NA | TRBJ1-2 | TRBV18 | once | CASSPEKSLANYGYTF | TGTGCCAGCTCACCAGAAAAAAGTCTAGCTAACTATGGCTACACCTTC
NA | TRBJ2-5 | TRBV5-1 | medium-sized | CASSLQDPTRETQYF | TGCGCCAGCAGCTTACAGGACCCAACAAGGGAGACCCAGTACTTC
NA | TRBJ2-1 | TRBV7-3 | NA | CASSLGRDLVF | TGTGCCAGCAGCTTAGGCAGGGATTTGGTCTTC
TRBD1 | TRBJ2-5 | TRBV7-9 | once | CASSLGGQGGSQYF | TGTGCCAGCAGCTTGGGGGGACAGGGAGGGAGCCAGTACTTC
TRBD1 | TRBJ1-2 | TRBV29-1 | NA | CSVDPGQPFYGYTF | TGCAGCGTTGACCCGGGACAGCCATTCTATGGCTACACCTTC
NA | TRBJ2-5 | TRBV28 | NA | CASSLLTLGLTQYF | TGTGCCAGCAGTTTACTCACCCTAGGATTGACCCAGTACTTC
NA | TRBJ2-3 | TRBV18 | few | CASSPGRGPDTQYF | TGTGCCAGCTCACCGGGGCGGGGGCCAGATACGCAGTATTTT
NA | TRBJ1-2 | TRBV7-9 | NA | CASSLAGEWTYTF | TGTGCCAGCAGCTTAGCCGGGGAATGGACCTACACCTTC
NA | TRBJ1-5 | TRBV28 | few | CASSYQWTASNQPQHF | TGTGCCAGCAGTTATCAATGGACAGCTAGCAATCAGCCCCAGCATTTT
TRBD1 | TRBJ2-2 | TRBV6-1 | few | CASRKGQQTGELFF | TGTGCCAGCAGGAAGGGACAGCAGACCGGGGAGCTGTTTTTT
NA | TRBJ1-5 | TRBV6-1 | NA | CASSEQGDQPQHF | TGTGCCAGCAGTGAACAGGGCGATCAGCCCCAGCATTTT
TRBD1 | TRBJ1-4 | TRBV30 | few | CAWAGQGTGEKLFF | TGTGCCTGGGCCGGACAGGGGACGGGCGAAAAACTGTTTTTT
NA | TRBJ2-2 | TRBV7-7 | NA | CASSPRGSGSTGELFF | TGTGCCAGCAGCCCAAGAGGTAGCGGATCGACCGGGGAGCTGTTTTTT
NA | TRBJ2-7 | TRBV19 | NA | CASNPDRTAYEQYF | TGTGCCAGTAACCCGGACAGAACAGCCTACGAGCAGTACTTC
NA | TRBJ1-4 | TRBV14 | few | CASSQEWQEKLFF | TGTGCCAGCAGCCAAGAATGGCAGGAAAAACTGTTTTTT
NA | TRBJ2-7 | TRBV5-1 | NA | CASSLPGSGSYEQYF | TGCGCCAGCAGCTTGCCAGGGTCCGGATCCTACGAGCAGTACTTC
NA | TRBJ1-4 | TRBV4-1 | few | CASSQEGSLFITNEKLFF | TGCGCCAGCAGCCAAGAGGGCTCACTGTTTATAACTAATGAAAAACTGTTTTTT
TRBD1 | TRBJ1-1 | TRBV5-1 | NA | CASSPRQGVRGNTEAFF | TGCGCCAGCAGCCCCAGACAGGGGGTACGGGGGAACACTGAAGCTTTCTTT
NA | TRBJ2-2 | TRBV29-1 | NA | CSVDRGRATGELFF | TGCAGCGTTGATCGGGGTAGGGCGACCGGGGAGCTGTTTTTT
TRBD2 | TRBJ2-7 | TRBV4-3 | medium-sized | CASSQSTSGRYEQYF | TGCGCCAGCAGCCAGTCGACTAGCGGGAGATACGAGCAGTACTTC
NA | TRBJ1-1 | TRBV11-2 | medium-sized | CASSLLLGDSEAFF | TGTGCCAGCAGCTTACTGTTGGGGGACTCTGAAGCTTTCTTT
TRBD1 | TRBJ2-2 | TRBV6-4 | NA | CASSRSGTGANTGELFF | TGTGCCAGCAGCCGATCCGGGACAGGGGCGAACACCGGGGAGCTGTTTTTT
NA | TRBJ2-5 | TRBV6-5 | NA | CASSYPSETQYF | TGTGCCAGCAGTTACCCGTCGGAGACCCAGTACTTC
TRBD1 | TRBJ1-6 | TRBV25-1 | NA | CASSWDRDNSPLHF | TGTGCCAGCAGTTGGGACAGAGATAATTCACCCCTCCACTTT
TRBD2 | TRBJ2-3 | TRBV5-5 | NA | CASSLLAGGGLTPDTQYF | TGTGCCAGCAGCTTACTAGCGGGAGGGGGCCTTACGCCAGATACGCAGTATTTT
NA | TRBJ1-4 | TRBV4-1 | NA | CASSQDGGLTNEKLFF | TGCGCCAGCAGCCAAGACGGGGGGTTGACTAATGAAAAACTGTTTTTT
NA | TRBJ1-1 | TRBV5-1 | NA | CASSLGQPDRGTEAFF | TGCGCCAGCAGCCTCGGACAGCCAGATAGAGGAACTGAAGCTTTCTTT
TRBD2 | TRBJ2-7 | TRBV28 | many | CASTTTSGFSYEQYF | TGTGCCAGCACCACGACTAGCGGGTTCTCCTACGAGCAGTACTTC